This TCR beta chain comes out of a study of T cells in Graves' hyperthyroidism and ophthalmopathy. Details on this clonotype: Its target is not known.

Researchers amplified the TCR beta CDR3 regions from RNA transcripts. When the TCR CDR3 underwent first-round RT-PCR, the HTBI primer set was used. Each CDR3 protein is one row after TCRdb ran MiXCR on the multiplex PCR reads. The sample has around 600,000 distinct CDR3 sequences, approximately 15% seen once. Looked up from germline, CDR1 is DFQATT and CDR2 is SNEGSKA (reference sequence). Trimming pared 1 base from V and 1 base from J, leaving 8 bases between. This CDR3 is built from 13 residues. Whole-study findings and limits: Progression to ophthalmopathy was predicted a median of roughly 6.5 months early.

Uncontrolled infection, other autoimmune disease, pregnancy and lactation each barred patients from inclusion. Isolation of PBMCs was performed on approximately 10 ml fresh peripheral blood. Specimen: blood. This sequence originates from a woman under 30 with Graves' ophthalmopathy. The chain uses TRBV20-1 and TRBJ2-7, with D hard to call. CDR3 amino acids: CSARGARSYEQYF. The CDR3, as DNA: TGCAGTGCTAGAGGGGCCCGGTCCTACGAGCAGTACTTC.